These 26 T cell receptor beta chains were sequenced from one sample in a study of blood T cell repertoires in COVID-19. The method was immunoSEQ multiplex PCR; TCRdb's version includes in-frame clones alone and lacks a portion of them. The sample yields about 250,000 clones, roughly 90% seen once. Input material: peripheral blood. The receptors originated from a woman aged 25-40 years with active or convalescent COVID-19.

V gene TRBV6-4 combines with J gene TRBJ2-7; 9 nucleotides agree with TRBD1. Germline loops: CDR1 MRHNA, CDR2 SNTAGT. The V gene end was trimmed by 2 bases and the J gene end by 0 bases; junction bases not matched to a gene: 5. This CDR3 is 16 amino acids long. The CDR3 is CASSDPRTGDSYEQYF. The CDR3 region has the DNA TGTGCCAGCAGTGACCCGAGGACAGGGGACTCCTACGAGCAGTACTTC.

The chain carries TRBV19 and TRBJ2-7, with D tentatively TRBD1 (6 bases). V lost 4 bases and J 2 bases, leaving 12 bases between the germline ends. This CDR3 is 14 amino acids long. Germline-derived CDR1 and CDR2 are LNHDA and SQIVND (reference sequence). CDR3 sequence (DNA): TGTGCCAGTAGTACCGGGACATACCCCTACGAGCAGTACTTC. This codes for CASSTGTYPYEQYF.

The V gene is TRBV7-2, the J gene TRBJ2-5; 8 nucleotides match TRBD2. The CDR3 sequence is 19 residues long. Trimming cost V 1 base and J 1 base; bases outside gene matches: 14. The germline CDR1 and CDR2 sequences are SGHTA and FQGNSA. The DNA for the CDR3 is TGTGCCAGCAGCTTAGTGGCGGGGGGCCTGTCCCGTCTCCAAGAGACCCAGTACTTC. Its translation: CASSLVAGGLSRLQETQYF.

This clone is a singleton in its sample. The chain is built from TRBV7-2 and TRBJ2-5, with 11 bases fitting TRBD1. The CDR3 covers 15 residues. Trimming removed 4 bases from V and 2 bases from J; junction bases left unmatched: 3. Germline V lookup: CDR1 SGHTA, CDR2 FQGNSA. CDR3 bases: TGTGCCAGCAGCTCATGGGACAGGGGGCAAGAGACCCAGTACTTC. It is translated as CASSSWDRGQETQYF.

V is TRBV19 and J is TRBJ1-6; maybe TRBD1 (5 bases). Germline values: CDR1 LNHDA, CDR2 SQIVND (reference sequence). The CDR3 length is 16 residues. V gave up 1 base and J gave up 7 bases, with 14 bases separating them. The CDR3 DNA is TGTGCCAGTAGTATAGTCGCGGACACAGGAAATTCACCCCTCCACTTT. Translated, it gives CASSIVADTGNSPLHF.

This clone was seen a single time. V and J are TRBV15 and TRBJ1-1; D uncertain. The ends were cut back, 0 bases at V and 10 bases at J, with 12 bases in the middle. This CDR3 spans 13 amino acids. Germline lookup yields CDR1 LNHNV and CDR2 YYDKDF (reference sequence). In DNA form, the CDR3 reads TGTGCCACCAGCAGAGATCATAACACAGCAGCTTTCTTT. It specifies CATSRDHNTAAFF.

The V gene is TRBV5-5, the J gene TRBJ2-1; TRBD1 aligns across 8 bases. CDR1 SGHKS and CDR2 YYEKEE come from the germline V gene (reference sequence). The CDR3 extends over 15 amino acids. Trimming took 4 bases from V and 4 from J; bases not matched to a gene: 7. The CDR3 DNA reads TGTGCCAGCAGCCCCGGACAGGGCCGGTACAATGAGCAGTTCTTC. As protein: CASSPGQGRYNEQFF.

The rearrangement joins TRBV15 to TRBJ2-1; no firm D call. This CDR3 has 12 residues. In germline, CDR1 is LNHNV, CDR2 YYDKDF (reference sequence). V was clipped by 8 bases and J by 3 bases, with 8 bases between them. This chain's CDR3 is CATLGYYNEQFF. DNA for the CDR3: TGTGCCACCTTGGGCTACTACAATGAGCAGTTCTTC.

The chain is built from TRBV2 and TRBJ2-7; the match to TRBD1 covers 9 bases. Germline V gene data show CDR1 as SNHLY and CDR2 as FYNNEI. This CDR3 is 15 amino acids long. Losses at the gene ends were 7 bases for V and 6 bases for J; bases not matched to a gene: 13. The DNA of the CDR3 is TGTGCCAGCAATGGACCCGGGACAGGGCCGGCCGAGCAGTACTTC. The encoded protein is CASNGPGTGPAEQYF.

J is TRBJ2-7 and V is TRBV5-4, with D tentatively TRBD1 (5 bases). The CDR3 has 13 residues. CDR1 and CDR2 (germline): SGHNT, YYREEE (reference sequence). V was clipped by 2 bases and J by 1 base, with 7 bases between them. As DNA, the CDR3 is TGTGCCAGCAGCTTCAGGGAATCCTACGAGCAGTACTTC. Its protein product is CASSFRESYEQYF.

The chain recombines TRBV30 with TRBJ1-2, with TRBD1 matching over 8 bases. CDR1 and CDR2 from the germline V gene are GTSNPN and SVGIG (reference sequence). After removal of 5 bases from V and 3 bases from J, the junction contained 2 bases not matched to a gene. The CDR3 contains 12 residues. The DNA for the CDR3 is TGTGCCTGGGAACAGGGGGACTATGGCTACACCTTC. Translating it yields CAWEQGDYGYTF.

The V and J genes are TRBV29-1 and TRBJ2-5; TRBD2 is a possible D gene (7 bases). Trimming cost V 3 bases and J 7 bases, with 15 bases left between them. This CDR3 region has 13 residues. Germline CDR1 reads SQVTM; CDR2 reads ANQGSEA. CDR3 bases: TGCAGCGTTGACCGGGGGGCCGGAGGGACCCAGTACTTC. As protein: CSVDRGAGGTQYF.

The chain employs TRBV7-9 and TRBJ2-5, with 7 bases lining up with TRBD1. Trimming at V came to 5 bases and at J to 2 bases, leaving 14 bases not matched to a gene. The CDR3 consists of 17 residues. In germline, CDR1 is SEHNR, CDR2 FQNEAQ (reference sequence). As DNA, the CDR3 is TGTGCCAGCAGCAAACCCGGACAGGCCCGGGGTCAAGAGACCCAGTACTTC. It encodes CASSKPGQARGQETQYF.

V usage is TRBV28 and J usage is TRBJ2-1; 7 positions agree with TRBD2. The CDR3 covers 14 residues. In germline, CDR1 is MDHEN, CDR2 SYDVKM. The V and J ends lost 7 bases and 2 bases, in that order; junction bases with no gene match: 5. As DNA, the CDR3 is TGTGCCAGCACCGTGGGGGGGGCCTACAATGAGCAGTTCTTC. Its protein product is CASTVGGAYNEQFF.

The chain is built from TRBV21-1 and TRBJ1-4; the table calls TRBD1, which could not be checked here. TRBV21-1 is flagged as a pseudogene. CDR3 length equals 15 residues. Here the CDR3 DNA reads TGTGCCAGCAGCAAGAGGGGGCCGGTAGGGGGAAAACTGTTTTTT. This translates into CASSKRGPVGGKLFF.

This chain uses TRBV9 with TRBJ1-3; TRBD1 agrees at 9 bases. The CDR3 is 15 residues long. The J segment lost 8 bases and the V segment lost 3 bases, leaving 9 bases of the junction unmatched. The germline V gene has CDR1 SGDLS and CDR2 YYNGEE. This CDR3 is CASSGGQGYWDTIYF. The CDR3 DNA sequence: TGTGCCAGCAGCGGGGGACAGGGATATTGGGACACCATATATTTT.

In the case of this clone: The same CDR3 arises from other DNA sequences in this sample as well. Written as DNA, the CDR3 is TGTGCCTGGAGTGTGGGGACAGGGAACACTGAAGCTTTCTTT. Translating gives CAWSVGTGNTEAFF. The gene calls are TRBV30 and TRBJ1-1; 8 bases are a match to TRBD1. The CDR3 is 14 amino acids. The J segment lost 1 base and the V segment lost 0 bases, leaving 1 base of the junction unmatched. Germline CDR1 and CDR2: GTSNPN and SVGIG (reference sequence). The full variable domain, rest sourced from reference TRBV30 and TRBJ1-1, is SQTIHQWPATLVQPVGSPLSLECTVEGTSNPNLYWYRQAAGRGLQLLFYSVGIGQISSEVPQNLSASRPQDRQFILSSKKLLLSDSGFYLCAWSVGTGNTEAFFGQGTRLTVV.

This clone was recorded once. The CDR3 is CASSIGTGGSYGYTF. For the CDR3, the DNA is TGTGCCAGTAGTATAGGAACAGGGGGGAGCTATGGCTACACCTTC. V usage is TRBV19 and J usage is TRBJ1-2, with TRBD1 identical over 8 bases. Germline-derived CDR1 and CDR2 are LNHDA and SQIVND (reference sequence). With 1 base clipped from V and 4 bases from J, the junction kept 5 bases outside the gene matches. There are 15 residues in the CDR3. Variable domain in full (rest from reference TRBV19 and TRBJ1-2): DGGITQSPKYLFRKEGQNVTLSCEQNLNHDAMYWYRQDPGQGLRLIYYSQIVNDFQKGDIAEGYSVSREKKESFPLTVTSAQKNPTAFYLCASSIGTGGSYGYTFGSGTRLTVV.

The chain uses TRBV7-6 and TRBJ2-3; TRBD2 matches 9 bases. CDR1 is SGHVS, CDR2 FNYEAQ, per germline. The CDR3 covers 16 residues. With 6 bases clipped from V and 4 bases from J, the junction kept 11 bases outside the gene matches. The CDR3 bases are TGTGCCAGCAGTCCAACCCTAGCGGGGAAGGCAGATACGCAGTATTTT. Protein sequence: CASSPTLAGKADTQYF.

The gene calls are TRBV30 and TRBJ1-1; possibly TRBD1 for D (6 bases). V was trimmed by 3 bases and J by 5 bases, leaving 22 bases between them. Looked up from germline, CDR1 is GTSNPN and CDR2 is SVGIG (reference sequence). This CDR3 has 16 residues. CDR3 nucleotides: TGTGCCTGGAGCCCGAGGGGGGGGGCAGTTCGGACTGAAGCTTTCTTT. It translates to CAWSPRGGAVRTEAFF.

This clone showed up just a few times. The CDR3 region is CASRTDRGQYYGYTF. In DNA form, the CDR3 reads TGTGCCAGTAGGACCGACAGGGGGCAGTACTATGGCTACACCTTC. The J gene is TRBJ1-2, the V gene TRBV19; the match to TRBD1 covers 10 bases. The germline V gene encodes CDR1 LNHDA and CDR2 SQIVND (reference sequence). The ends lost 6 bases at V and 3 bases at J; junction bases unmatched: 7. This CDR3 has 15 residues. Drawing the rest from reference TRBV19 and TRBJ1-2, the complete variable domain is DGGITQSPKYLFRKEGQNVTLSCEQNLNHDAMYWYRQDPGQGLRLIYYSQIVNDFQKGDIAEGYSVSREKKESFPLTVTSAQKNPTAFYLCASRTDRGQYYGYTFGSGTRLTVV.

The chain uses TRBV6-1 and TRBJ2-6; D possibly corresponds to TRBD2 (5 bases). Trimming pared 3 bases from V and 0 bases from J, leaving 12 bases between. The CDR3 contains 17 residues. Germline CDR1 is MNHNS and CDR2 is SASEGT. This CDR3 reads CASSDRVRASGANVLTF. CDR3 in DNA: TGTGCCAGCAGTGACCGTGTGAGGGCCTCTGGGGCCAACGTCCTGACTTTC.

This sequence joins TRBV28 and TRBJ2-2; 8 positions match TRBD2. The length of the CDR3 is 17 residues. Germline CDR1 and CDR2: MDHEN and SYDVKM. The trim removed 6 bases at V and 6 bases at J, leaving 15 bases unmatched. The CDR3 sequence is CASSIPLRGTRAGELFF. Here the CDR3 DNA reads TGTGCCAGCAGCATTCCACTAAGGGGGACTAGAGCCGGGGAGCTGTTTTTT.

The chain couples TRBV9 to TRBJ2-7; 7 bases are a match to TRBD1. The V and J ends lost 2 bases and 1 base, in that order; junction bases with no gene match: 12. CDR1 SGDLS and CDR2 YYNGEE come from the germline V gene. The CDR3 is made up of 17 amino acids. CDR3 sequence reads: CASSVTTQGKNSYEQYF. As DNA, the CDR3 is TGTGCCAGCAGCGTCACAACACAGGGGAAAAATTCCTACGAGCAGTACTTC. The whole variable domain, remainder taken from reference TRBV9 and TRBJ2-7, is DSGVTQTPKHLITATGQRVTLRCSPRSGDLSVYWYQQSLDQGLQFLIQYYNGEERAKGNILERFSAQQFPDLHSELNLSSLELGDSALYFCASSVTTQGKNSYEQYFGPGTRLTVT.

This chain joins TRBV5-1 and TRBJ2-1; maybe TRBD2 (5 bases). Trimming stripped 2 bases from V and 5 bases from J, with 11 bases between. Germline V gives CDR1 SGHRS, CDR2 YFSETQ. This CDR3 has 14 residues. CDR3 sequence reads: CASSLGRLHNEQFF. CDR3 DNA sequence: TGCGCCAGCAGCTTAGGCAGACTACACAATGAGCAGTTCTTC.

The chain joins TRBV3-1 (or the pseudogene TRBV3-2) to TRBJ2-6, with 8 bases aligning to TRBD2. Germline V gene data show CDR1 as LGHDT and CDR2 as YNNKEL (reference sequence). V was pared by 4 bases and J by 2 bases, with 7 bases of the junction left unmatched. This CDR3 contains 17 residues. The CDR3: CASSPILAGTGANVLTF. CDR3 bases: TGTGCCAGCAGCCCCATTCTAGCGGGTACTGGGGCCAACGTCCTGACTTTC.